The subject of this entry is one T cell receptor (beta chain). Its antigen is still unknown. These data come from a study of T cell responses to AZD1222 COVID-19 vaccine. General study results and limits: Nearly half of the spike-specific TCRs reportedly recognize variant regions that carry no mutations. Spike as a whole was targeted by vaccine-associated CD4 TCRs, dominant at 160-218 and 743-854.

The CDR3 has 13 amino acids. Looked up from germline, CDR1 is WSHSY and CDR2 is SAAADI. Trimming removed 3 bases at V and 2 bases at J, with 7 bases between. Measured with immunoSEQ multiplex PCR; TCRdb has only the in-frame clones, and not every one. Among 110,000 or so clones listed, about 87% were seen once. Combined were second doses at about 4 or about 12 weeks. The rearrangement joins TRBV10-2 to TRBJ1-1; D call uncertain. The source is an adult who received the AZD1222 COVID-19 vaccine. The sequences come from peripheral blood, collected 28 days after the second AZD1222 dose. CDR3 region: CASSEYFNTEAFF. The CDR3 bases are TGCGCCAGCAGTGAATATTTCAACACTGAAGCTTTCTTT.